This TCR beta chain was recovered during a study of blood T cell repertoires in COVID-19. Across the study: Acute-phase and convalescent COVID-19 samples originated in the United States, Italy and Spain.

Using immunoSEQ multiplex PCR, the repertoire was profiled, and TCRdb retains in-frame clones only, with some absent. The sample gives around 280,000 clones, about nine tenths of which show up once; about 11% is in the top ten. This clone showed up just a few times. Germline-derived CDR1 and CDR2 are LNHDA and SQIVND (reference sequence). There are 17 residues in the CDR3. V gave up 5 bases and J gave up 0 bases; unmatched junction bases: 10. The genes are TRBV19 and TRBJ1-5; 7 nucleotides line up with TRBD1. This clonotype originated in a woman in her twenties or thirties with COVID-19, enrolled during active disease. Source material: peripheral blood. In DNA, the CDR3 is TGTGCCAGTAGTTTCGGACAGGAAAAATATAGCAATCAGCCCCAGCATTTT. As protein: CASSFGQEKYSNQPQHF.